This T cell receptor beta chain was found in a study of CD8+ T cells in alopecia areata. Across the whole study: Treatment ran 6 to 18 months, with 6 months of follow-up afterward.

Treatment: oral pan-JAK inhibitor, 5-10 mg twice daily. About this clone itself: Its antigen is as yet unknown.

Sequencing templates came from extracted RNA that was reverse transcribed into cDNA. This table comes from immunoSEQ multiplex PCR, and its TCRdb copy is limited to in-frame clones, with some not included. The sample lists 180,000 or so clones; over 45% were seen once. Study conclusions and caveats: Scalp clonality, together with expanded CD8+ clones among the top 100, fell significantly with tofacitinib.

This CDR3 has 14 amino acids. CDR1 LGHNA and CDR2 YSLEER come from the germline V gene. With 3 bases removed from V and 5 bases from J, the gap between germline ends came to 11 bases. The clonotype was recovered from a human donor with alopecia areata. This rearrangement joins TRBV4-3 to TRBJ2-1; D gene uncertain. The sample in question was CD4+ T cells sorted from blood, obtained at week 24, from a patient treated with tofacitinib. DNA for the CDR3: TGCGCCAGCAGCCAGTCGGGCAGTAACAATGAGCAGTTCTTC. It specifies CASSQSGSNNEQFF.